A selection of T cell receptor beta chains follows, all from one sample in a study of T cells in tuberculosis. TCRdb's copy holds only in-frame clones and misses some; the assay was immunoSEQ multiplex PCR. The sample lists 37,000 or so clones, 90% to 95% occurring once. Sequencing was carried out using PBMCs. These receptors were collected from a donor between 10 and 29 years old with latent tuberculosis or without tuberculosis infection. Some clones in this sample may be carry-over from other donors' samples. CDR3s include the opening cysteine and the closing phenylalanine or tryptophan. A D gene is named only where the DNA matches it firmly. The size field is filled for only some rows; it gives once, few, many or a size class.

D,length,size,V,J,CDR3,DNA
-,13,once,TRBV25-1,TRBJ2-5,CASGTGIQETQYF,TGTGCCAGCGGAACAGGGATTCAAGAGACCCAGTACTTC
-,14,-,TRBV2,TRBJ1-2,CASSEGSNNYGYTF,TGTGCCAGCAGTGAAGGGAGCAATAACTATGGCTACACCTTC
TRBD1,16,-,TRBV5-4,TRBJ1-2,CASSLRQGLLNYGYTF,TGTGCCAGTAGCTTGAGACAGGGGTTACTTAACTATGGCTACACCTTC
TRBD1,12,-,TRBV29-1,TRBJ2-2,CSVTGGTGELFF,TGCAGCGTGACAGGGGGAACCGGGGAGCTGTTTTTT
-,13,medium-sized,TRBV6-6,TRBJ1-6,CASRWDFGSPLHF,TGTGCCAGCAGGTGGGACTTCGGATCACCCCTCCACTTT
-,11,-,TRBV29-1,TRBJ2-7,CSVTIGAEQYF,TGCAGCGTTACGATAGGGGCCGAGCAGTACTTC
TRBD1,14,-,TRBV6-5,TRBJ1-5,CASSPDRDPKPQHF,TGTGCCAGCAGCCCCGACAGGGACCCCAAGCCCCAGCATTTT
TRBD2,14,-,TRBV19,TRBJ2-1,CASSPGLASWEQFF,TGTGCCAGTAGTCCCGGACTAGCGTCGTGGGAGCAGTTCTTC
TRBD1,14,once,TRBV29-1,TRBJ1-1,CSVPSGQGNTEAFF,TGCAGCGTTCCATCCGGACAGGGGAACACTGAAGCTTTCTTT
-,13,-,TRBV7-6,TRBJ1-1,CASSPWGGTEAFF,TGTGCCAGCAGCCCTTGGGGGGGAACTGAAGCTTTCTTT
TRBD1,14,once,TRBV18,TRBJ2-2,CARMGQRNTGELFF,TGTGCCAGGATGGGACAGAGGAACACCGGGGAGCTGTTTTTT
-,16,-,TRBV13,TRBJ2-1,CASSPRGGVFYNEQFF,TGTGCCAGCAGCCCTAGAGGCGGAGTTTTCTACAATGAGCAGTTCTTC
-,14,-,TRBV28,TRBJ1-4,CAILDASGYEKLFF,TGTGCCATCCTCGACGCCTCGGGTTATGAAAAACTGTTTTTT
TRBD1,12,-,TRBV23-1,TRBJ2-7,CATRDRVLEQYF,TGCGCCACCCGGGACAGGGTTCTCGAGCAGTACTTC
-,14,-,TRBV2,TRBJ2-2,CASTPLLDTGELFF,TGTGCCAGCACCCCCCTACTGGACACCGGGGAGCTGTTTTTT
-,13,once,TRBV11-3,TRBJ2-1,CASSPRGWNEQFF,TGTGCCAGCAGCCCCCGGGGTTGGAATGAGCAGTTCTTC
-,10,few,TRBV10-3,TRBJ2-7,CAISDTVQYF,TGTGCCATCAGTGACACAGTCCAGTACTTC
TRBD1,15,once,TRBV6-6,TRBJ1-2,CASSDLTPDRGGYTF,TGTGCCAGCAGTGACTTGACACCCGACAGGGGTGGCTACACCTTC
TRBD1,17,-,TRBV7-9,TRBJ1-2,CASSGGTARLSNYGYTF,TGTGCCAGCAGCGGAGGGACAGCTCGCCTTTCTAACTATGGCTACACCTTC
-,13,-,TRBV10-1,TRBJ2-3,CASSSSGQDTQYF,TGCGCCAGCAGTAGCAGCGGGCAGGATACGCAGTATTTT
-,15,few,TRBV7-9,TRBJ1-1,CASSRHGRGNTEAFF,TGTGCCAGCAGCCGCCACGGCAGGGGTAACACTGAAGCTTTCTTT
-,14,-,TRBV29-1,TRBJ2-3,CSVEHRGGPDTQYF,TGCAGCGTTGAACACAGGGGAGGTCCCGATACGCAGTATTTT
-,14,-,TRBV19,TRBJ1-3,CATSDNVKGNTIYF,TGTGCCACCTCGGACAATGTAAAAGGAAACACCATATATTTT
-,14,-,TRBV7-2,TRBJ1-2,CASSLWTVNYGYTF,TGTGCCAGCAGCCTATGGACAGTTAACTATGGCTACACCTTC
-,17,-,TRBV10-1,TRBJ1-4,CASSESNGAATNEKLFF,TGCGCCAGCAGTGAGTCGAACGGCGCGGCAACTAATGAAAAACTGTTTTTT
TRBD1,14,-,TRBV6-6,TRBJ2-7,CASRSGGALVEQYF,TGTGCCAGTCGCTCAGGGGGCGCTTTAGTCGAGCAGTACTTC
-,15,few,TRBV5-1,TRBJ1-5,CASSQYRDNNQPQHF,TGCGCCAGCAGCCAATACCGGGACAACAATCAGCCCCAGCATTTT
TRBD1,15,-,TRBV5-4,TRBJ2-1,CASSPDRLSYNEQFF,TGTGCCAGTAGCCCGGACAGGCTTTCCTACAATGAGCAGTTCTTC
-,14,-,TRBV4-3,TRBJ2-4,CASSQDRTKNIQYF,TGCGCCAGCAGCCAAGACAGGACCAAAAACATTCAGTACTTC
TRBD1,19,-,TRBV4-1,TRBJ1-5,CASSPQTSSGTGAWQPQHF,TGCGCCAGCAGTCCTCAGACCTCTTCCGGGACAGGGGCATGGCAGCCCCAGCATTTT
TRBD1,16,few,TRBV25-1,TRBJ2-2,CASSAYGQENTGELFF,TGTGCCAGCAGCGCTTACGGACAGGAGAACACCGGGGAGCTGTTTTTT
-,13,-,TRBV10-2,TRBJ2-3,CAAKEAGTDTQYF,TGCGCCGCAAAGGAGGCGGGCACAGATACGCAGTATTTT
TRBD1,16,-,TRBV4-2,TRBJ1-2,CASSRGPDRSNYGYTF,TGTGCCAGCAGCCGTGGCCCGGACAGGTCTAACTATGGCTACACCTTC
-,17,-,TRBV4-3,TRBJ2-1,CASSQDTRWGRYNEQFF,TGCGCCAGCAGCCAAGATACCAGGTGGGGCAGGTACAATGAGCAGTTCTTC
-,16,once,TRBV7-6,TRBJ2-7,CASSLASGLNSGEQYF,TGTGCCAGCAGCTTAGCCTCGGGACTCAACTCTGGCGAGCAGTACTTC
TRBD1,16,-,TRBV5-6,TRBJ2-7,CASSNRDRAAAYEQYF,TGTGCCAGCAGCAACCGGGACAGGGCCGCCGCCTACGAGCAGTACTTC
TRBD1,16,-,TRBV25-1,TRBJ1-4,CASSGGATGNHEKLFF,TGTGCCAGCAGCGGTGGGGCGACAGGGAATCATGAAAAACTGTTTTTT
-,14,-,TRBV6-5,TRBJ1-1,CASSYLGKNTEAFF,TGTGCCAGCAGTTATCTCGGTAAGAACACTGAAGCTTTCTTT
TRBD2,20,-,TRBV12-5,TRBJ2-1,CASGLVDRLAGASSYNEQFF,TGTGCTAGTGGTTTGGTAGACAGACTAGCGGGGGCCAGCTCCTACAATGAGCAGTTCTTC
-,13,-,TRBV19,TRBJ1-2,CASSIAIPDGYTF,TGTGCCAGTAGTATAGCGATACCAGATGGCTACACCTTC
TRBD1,17,-,TRBV11-2,TRBJ1-3,CASSLEPGQGDGNTIYF,TGTGCCAGCAGCTTAGAGCCTGGACAGGGAGATGGAAACACCATATATTTT
-,16,-,TRBV30,TRBJ2-1,CAWSDPTGSSYNEQFF,TGTGCCTGGAGTGACCCCACAGGGAGCTCCTACAATGAGCAGTTCTTC
TRBD1,15,-,TRBV6-5,TRBJ1-1,CASSSTGATNTEAFF,TGTGCCAGCAGTTCTACAGGGGCGACGAACACTGAAGCTTTCTTT
-,14,-,TRBV9,TRBJ2-7,CASSVGRSSHEQYF,TGTGCCAGCAGCGTAGGTAGAAGTTCCCACGAGCAGTACTTC
-,13,-,TRBV7-9,TRBJ1-1,CASSLGTVTEAFF,TGTGCCAGCAGCTTAGGGACAGTCACTGAAGCTTTCTTT
TRBD1,14,-,TRBV6-5,TRBJ1-5,CASSRTGGLQPQHF,TGTGCCAGCAGTCGAACAGGGGGCCTTCAGCCCCAGCATTTT
TRBD1,15,-,TRBV7-2,TRBJ1-1,CASSRTGIRNTEAFF,TGTGCCAGCAGCAGGACAGGGATACGGAACACTGAAGCTTTCTTT
TRBD1,11,-,TRBV20-1,TRBJ1-2,CSAHRGYGYTF,TGCAGTGCTCACAGGGGATATGGCTACACCTTC
-,14,-,TRBV5-6,TRBJ1-1,CASSLNGGATEAFF,TGTGCCAGCAGCTTGAACGGGGGGGCAACTGAAGCTTTCTTT
-,14,-,TRBV11-2,TRBJ1-1,CASSPDRENTEAFF,TGTGCCAGCAGCCCCGACAGAGAGAACACTGAAGCTTTCTTT
TRBD2,14,-,TRBV27,TRBJ2-1,CASHRLAGGGEQFF,TGTGCCAGCCACCGACTAGCGGGGGGCGGTGAGCAGTTCTTC
TRBD1,16,-,TRBV2,TRBJ1-3,CASSIDRGFSGNTIYF,TGTGCCAGCAGTATAGACAGGGGTTTTTCTGGAAACACCATATATTTT
TRBD1,14,-,TRBV2,TRBJ1-2,CASLNGDRGLSYTF,TGTGCCAGCCTCAACGGAGACAGGGGACTAAGCTACACCTTC
TRBD2,17,-,TRBV4-3,TRBJ2-1,CASSVTSGGHSYNEQFF,TGCGCCAGCAGCGTTACTAGCGGAGGGCACTCCTACAATGAGCAGTTCTTC
-,15,-,TRBV4-3,TRBJ1-5,CASSQEGESGQPQHF,TGCGCCAGCAGCCAAGAAGGGGAATCAGGTCAGCCCCAGCATTTT